One and the same sample provided the 27 T cell receptor beta chains below, sequenced in a study of shared clonotypes between healthy human individuals. Measured with immunoSEQ multiplex PCR; TCRdb has only the in-frame clones, and not every one. The sample consists of around 1 million clones, about three quarters of them appearing once. Sequences were obtained from memory CD4+ T cells sorted from blood. Documented subset: CD45RA-negative fraction. The origin of the receptors is a man younger than 35 in good health.

The rearrangement uses TRBV7-2 and TRBJ1-2; D not resolved. V was shortened by 2 bases and J by 4 bases, with 11 bases between the two germline ends. Per germline, CDR1 SGHTA and CDR2 FQGNSA. The CDR3 spans 14 residues. The CDR3 nucleotides are TGTGCCAGCAGCTTATCTCCCCAGAGCTATGGCTACACCTTC. Its translation: CASSLSPQSYGYTF.

The J gene is TRBJ2-7, the V gene TRBV10-3, with 7 bases lining up with TRBD1. CDR3 length equals 14 residues. The germline CDR1 and CDR2 sequences are ENHRY and SYGVKD. With V trimmed by 4 bases and J by 3 bases, 6 bases remained unmatched. CDR3 amino acids: CAISGGTVFYEQYF. In DNA, the CDR3 is TGTGCCATCAGTGGTGGGACAGTTTTCTACGAGCAGTACTTC.

V and J are TRBV29-1 and TRBJ1-1; D gene unclear. Germline V CDR1 and CDR2: SQVTM, ANQGSEA. The CDR3 length is 13 residues. The germline V and J ends were trimmed by 1 base and 1 base, with 7 bases remaining between them. The CDR3 protein is CSVEVMENTEAFF. Here the CDR3 DNA reads TGCAGCGTTGAAGTGATGGAGAACACTGAAGCTTTCTTT.

Note on this clone: A much more abundant neighbour one base away suggests this may be a read error. V gene TRBV5-5 combines with J gene TRBJ1-5; tentatively, D is TRBD1 (6 bases). The V and J ends lost 4 bases and 2 bases respectively, with 10 bases between them. CDR1 SGHKS and CDR2 YYEKEE come from the germline V gene (reference sequence). The CDR3 is 14 residues long. CDR3 residues: CASSLSGGNQPQHF. The DNA for the CDR3 is TGTGCCAGCAGCCTCTCAGGGGGCAATCAGCCCCAGCATTTT. The full variable domain, with the rest looked up from reference TRBV5-5 and TRBJ1-5, is DAGVTQSPTHLIKTRGQQVTLRCSPISGHKSVSWYQQVLGQGPQFIFQYYEKEERGRGNFPDRFSARQFPNYSSELNVNALLLGDSALYLCASSLSGGNQPQHFGDGTRLSIL.

A word on this clone: The same CDR3 also results from other DNA sequences found in this sample. This CDR3 reads CASSSTGEGSPLHF. The CDR3, as DNA: TGTGCCAGCAGCTCGACAGGGGAAGGTTCACCCCTCCACTTT. The rearrangement uses TRBV28 and TRBJ1-6; 8 bases line up with TRBD1. V shed 6 bases and J 9 bases; nucleotides not matched to a gene: 7. Germline V gives CDR1 MDHEN, CDR2 SYDVKM. The length of the CDR3 is 14 residues.

This clone has at least ten counts. The rearrangement uses TRBV18 and TRBJ1-2; the D is unclear. The CDR3 covers 12 residues. CDR1 and CDR2 from the germline V gene are KGHSH and LQKENI. The V gene lost 3 bases and the J gene lost 4 bases, with 6 bases spanning the gap. CDR3 loop: CASSPWGYGYTF. CDR3 DNA: TGTGCCAGCTCACCGTGGGGCTATGGCTACACCTTC.

This rearrangement joins TRBV18 to TRBJ2-3, with 7 bases fitting TRBD1. Per the germline V gene, CDR1 is KGHSH and CDR2 is LQKENI. The J segment lost 1 base and the V segment lost 6 bases, leaving 4 bases of the junction unmatched. This CDR3 has 14 residues. The DNA for the CDR3 is TGTGCCAGCTCGAACAGGGGCGGCACAGATACGCAGTATTTT. Translating gives CASSNRGGTDTQYF. The variable domain in full, completed from reference TRBV18 and TRBJ2-3, reads NAGVMQNPRHLVRRRGQEARLRCSPMKGHSHVYWYRQLPEEGLKFMVYLQKENIIDESGMPKERFSAEFPKEGPSILRIQQVVRGDSAAYFCASSNRGGTDTQYFGPGTRLTVL.

The chain carries TRBV9 and TRBJ1-2; D is unresolved. Trimming took 0 bases from V and 0 from J, leaving 9 bases between them. This CDR3 region has 15 residues. Looked up from germline, CDR1 is SGDLS and CDR2 is YYNGEE. CDR3 DNA sequence: TGTGCCAGCAGCGTAGCAGAGAGCCCTAACTATGGCTACACCTTC. It encodes CASSVAESPNYGYTF.

V is TRBV19 and J is TRBJ1-2; D remains ambiguous. V lost 6 bases and J 10 bases, leaving 15 bases between the germline ends. Germline lookup yields CDR1 LNHDA and CDR2 SQIVND (reference sequence). The CDR3 has 12 residues. The CDR3 DNA follows: TGTGCCAGTAGAAGCGGTGATTGGGCCTACACCTTC. Its translation is CASRSGDWAYTF.

This clone has only one observation. The J gene is TRBJ1-5, the V gene TRBV18; D uncertain. The V end was cut by 5 bases, the J end by 0 bases, with 8 bases between. Germline loops: CDR1 KGHSH, CDR2 LQKENI. The length of the CDR3 is 14 residues. The DNA of the CDR3 is TGTGCCAGCTCAACCTACACTAGCAATCAGCCCCAGCATTTT. It translates to CASSTYTSNQPQHF. The whole variable domain, filled in from reference TRBV18 and TRBJ1-5, reads NAGVMQNPRHLVRRRGQEARLRCSPMKGHSHVYWYRQLPEEGLKFMVYLQKENIIDESGMPKERFSAEFPKEGPSILRIQQVVRGDSAAYFCASSTYTSNQPQHFGDGTRLSIL.

The gene calls are TRBV18 and TRBJ2-7, with 7 bases lining up with TRBD1. The junction had 5 bases not matched to a gene; V was cut back by 3 bases and J by 0 bases. CDR1 is KGHSH and CDR2 is LQKENI in the germline V gene. This CDR3 is built from 15 residues. The CDR3 sequence: CASSPGTVFSYEQYF. DNA for the CDR3: TGTGCCAGCTCACCCGGGACAGTCTTCTCCTACGAGCAGTACTTC.

Notes on this clone: In the same sample, other DNA sequences code for this CDR3. The chain carries TRBV6-5 and TRBJ2-7, with 10 bases aligning to TRBD1. CDR1 is MNHEY, CDR2 SVGAGI, per germline. The CDR3 length is 15 residues. V was pared by 2 bases and J by 2 bases, with 3 bases of the junction left unmatched. This CDR3 reads CASSYRDRGPYEQYF. CDR3 DNA: TGTGCCAGCAGTTACCGGGACAGGGGACCCTACGAGCAGTACTTC.

The J gene is TRBJ2-7, the V gene TRBV11-2; D is possibly TRBD2 (6 bases). The CDR3 runs to 15 residues. Germline loops: CDR1 SGHAT, CDR2 FQNNGV. V shed 4 bases and J shed 1 base, with 14 bases lying between them. The CDR3 reads CASSSNYGSSYEQYF. In DNA, the CDR3 is TGTGCCAGCAGCTCCAACTACGGGAGTTCCTACGAGCAGTACTTC.

Points on this clone: One end of the junction fails to match germline, which may point to a read error. V usage is TRBV7-2 and J usage is TRBJ2-7; perhaps D is TRBD1 or TRBD2 (5 bases each). The CDR3 consists of 16 residues. Germline CDR1 reads SGHTA; CDR2 reads FQGNSA. DNA of the CDR3: TGTGCCAGCAGCTTAGTTCGGGGCCTAGACTCCCACGAGCAGTACTTC. Amino acid sequence: CASSLVRGLDSHEQYF. Using reference TRBV7-2 and TRBJ2-7 for the parts outside the CDR3, the full variable domain is GAGVSQSPSNKVTEKGKDVELRCDPISGHTALYWYRQSLGQGLEFLIYFQGNSAPDKSGLPSDRFSAERTGGSVSTLTIQRTQQEDSAVYLCASSLVRGLDSHEQYFGPGTRLTVT.

The J gene is TRBJ2-5, the V gene TRBV6-5; 7 bases are shared with TRBD2. Germline CDR1 reads MNHEY; CDR2 reads SVGAGI. CDR3 length: 15 residues. J was trimmed by 5 bases and V by 6 bases; bases with no gene match: 12. This CDR3 reads CASSPSGLVGETQYF. For the CDR3, the DNA is TGTGCCAGCAGCCCAAGTGGACTAGTTGGGGAGACCCAGTACTTC.

This sequence joins TRBV7-9 and TRBJ2-7; D is uncertain. The CDR3 extends over 14 amino acids. CDR1 is SEHNR, CDR2 FQNEAQ, per germline (reference sequence). The germline V and J ends were trimmed by 4 bases and 2 bases, with 12 bases remaining between them. CDR3 coding DNA: TGTGCCAGCAGCTATACCGGGCCCACCTACGAGCAGTACTTC. It translates to CASSYTGPTYEQYF.

This clone was detected once. The chain is built from TRBV5-1 and TRBJ2-7; D is uncertain. The CDR3 extends over 12 amino acids. Germline CDR1 reads SGHRS; CDR2 reads YFSETQ. V lost 1 base to trimming and J lost 3 bases, with 5 bases between them. As DNA, the CDR3 is TGCGCCAGCAGCTTGCGCGACTACGAGCAGTACTTC. Translating it yields CASSLRDYEQYF.

V usage is TRBV4-1 and J usage is TRBJ1-3; D is ambiguous. Trimming pared 2 bases from V and 0 bases from J, leaving 17 bases between. This CDR3 spans 18 amino acids. CDR1 and CDR2 (germline): MGHRA, YSYEKL. CDR3 in amino acids: CASSQSGFGRSSGNTIYF. The CDR3 nucleotides are TGCGCCAGCAGCCAAAGTGGGTTCGGGAGAAGCTCTGGAAACACCATATATTTT.

The gene calls are TRBV30 and TRBJ2-3; 12 bases match TRBD2. Germline V gene data show CDR1 as GTSNPN and CDR2 as SVGIG (reference sequence). CDR3 size: 17 residues. V dropped 0 bases and J dropped 3; count of bases not matched to a gene: 7. In nucleotides, the CDR3 is TGTGCCTGGAGTGTGGGCCGGACTAGCGGGATAACAGATACGCAGTATTTT. Protein product: CAWSVGRTSGITDTQYF.

A few counts support this clone. The chain employs TRBV21-1 and TRBJ1-5; TRBD1, the table's D call, lacks a check against the DNA. TRBV21-1 represents a pseudogene. The CDR3 sequence is 20 residues long. In DNA, the CDR3 is TGTGCCAGCAGCTTACATCTCCCGGCCAGGTTTTCCTATAGCAATCAGCCCCAGCATTTT. Protein sequence: CASSLHLPARFSYSNQPQHF.

Here the CDR3 DNA reads TGTGCCAGCAGTAGTCTAGTACAACCTTACTTC. It translates to CASSSLVQPYF. V is TRBV2 and J is TRBJ2-7; D is unresolved. Germline loops: CDR1 SNHLY, CDR2 FYNNEI. V lost 5 bases to trimming and J lost 13 bases, with 15 bases between them. CDR3 length: 11 amino acids.

This clone has just a few counts. This sequence joins TRBV29-1 and TRBJ2-3; D is tentatively TRBD1 or TRBD2 (5 bases each). CDR3 length equals 14 residues. Trimming removed 7 bases at V and 1 base at J, with 15 bases between. Germline loops: CDR1 SQVTM, CDR2 ANQGSEA. The CDR3: CSAQGVPRTDTQYF. The CDR3 DNA sequence: TGCAGCGCCCAGGGAGTCCCCCGCACAGATACGCAGTATTTT.

V is TRBV7-9 and J is TRBJ1-1; D not resolved. Germline loops: CDR1 SEHNR, CDR2 FQNEAQ (reference sequence). The V and J ends lost 5 bases and 6 bases respectively, with 19 bases between them. The CDR3 contains 15 residues. The chain's CDR3 is CASSPALTVGAEAFF. CDR3 nucleotide sequence: TGTGCCAGCAGCCCGGCGTTGACCGTCGGGGCTGAAGCTTTCTTT.

The rearrangement joins TRBV5-1 to TRBJ2-7, with 14 bases lining up with TRBD2. The ends lost 3 bases at V and 0 bases at J; junction bases unmatched: 8. The CDR3 totals 18 residues. Germline lookup yields CDR1 SGHRS and CDR2 YFSETQ. CDR3 bases: TGCGCCAGCAGCTGGACTAGCGGGGGGCTTAGGAGCTCCTACGAGCAGTACTTC. It codes for CASSWTSGGLRSSYEQYF.

The chain has TRBV27 and TRBJ2-6; 9 nucleotides align to TRBD1. The V segment lost 5 bases and the J segment 4 bases; nucleotides outside the gene matches: 9. The CDR3 has 17 amino acids. Germline V gene sequence: CDR1 MNHEY, CDR2 SMNVEV (reference sequence). The CDR3 here is CASSVGQGSMGANVLTF. CDR3 DNA sequence: TGTGCCAGCAGTGTGGGACAGGGAAGTATGGGGGCCAACGTCCTGACTTTC.

The chain's CDR3 is CASSLRGTGNTEAFF. DNA of the CDR3: TGTGCCAGCAGCTTGAGGGGGACAGGGAATACTGAAGCTTTCTTT. The chain carries TRBV5-6 and TRBJ1-1; 9 bases are shared with TRBD1. The CDR3 has 15 residues. Germline V CDR1 and CDR2: SGHDT, YYEEEE. Germline trimming cut 1 base from V and 5 bases from J; bases unmatched to any gene: 6.

The chain couples TRBV5-4 to TRBJ2-3, with 7 nucleotides matching TRBD1. This CDR3 has 17 residues. The germline gives CDR1 SGHNT, CDR2 YYREEE (reference sequence). V gave up 4 bases and J gave up 1 base; unmatched junction bases: 12. The CDR3 nucleotides are TGTGCCAGCAGCCCCTCGACAGGGCAGAGAGGCACAGATACGCAGTATTTT. It yields the protein CASSPSTGQRGTDTQYF.